The 5 T cell receptor beta chains below come from one sample, sequenced in a study of CD8 T cells in Susac syndrome. After extraction with the RNeasy kit, roughly 0.45 to 1 ug of the RNA was reverse transcribed using random hexamers. Using its own MiXCR run on the immunoSEQ multiplex PCR reads, TCRdb lists one record per CDR3 protein. The sample has approximately 150,000 distinct CDR3 sequences, roughly 95% seen once; the top ten hold more than 0.11%. Source material: CD4+ T cells from PBMCs. The origin of the receptors is a human donor in good health.

The rearrangement uses TRBV29-1 and TRBJ2-5; 9 nucleotides align to TRBD1. CDR3 length: 14 amino acids. The V segment lost 8 bases and the J segment 2 bases; nucleotides outside the gene matches: 9. The germline gives CDR1 SQVTM, CDR2 ANQGSEA. CDR3 sequence reads: CSTRGDRGQETQYF. CDR3 DNA sequence: TGCAGCACCCGGGGAGACAGGGGGCAAGAGACCCAGTACTTC.

This chain links TRBV4-2 with TRBJ2-5; no clear D gene. The CDR3 length is 15 residues. Trimming took off 1 base at V and 7 bases at J, with 16 bases between the two ends. Per the germline V gene, CDR1 is LGHNA and CDR2 is YNFKEQ. Written as DNA, the CDR3 is TGTGCCAGCAGCCAAGGGTCGGGCCAGGAGTCGACCCAGTACTTC. This translates into CASSQGSGQESTQYF.

The gene calls are TRBV2 and TRBJ1-2; D is unclear. The CDR3 length is 12 residues. V shed 6 bases and J shed 8 bases, with 13 bases lying between them. CDR1 is SNHLY, CDR2 FYNNEI, per germline. CDR3 nucleotide sequence: TGTGCCAGCAGCCCACAATCGTCGGGCTACACCTTC. This encodes CASSPQSSGYTF.

This chain joins TRBV30 and TRBJ2-4; TRBD2 aligns across 7 bases. The CDR3 length is 14 residues. With 5 bases clipped from V and 5 bases from J, the junction kept 9 bases outside the gene matches. Germline V gene data show CDR1 as GTSNPN and CDR2 as SVGIG (reference sequence). CDR3: CAWAPGGGQNIQYF. CDR3 sequence (DNA): TGTGCCTGGGCCCCGGGGGGAGGGCAAAACATTCAGTACTTC.

This clonotype showed up just once. The junction departs from germline at one end; a sequencing error may be responsible. This chain connects TRBV29-1 to TRBJ1-1; D gene ambiguous. Germline V gene data show CDR1 as SQVTM and CDR2 as ANQGSEA. The CDR3 has 11 amino acids. Written as DNA, the CDR3 is TGCAGCGTTGTGGTGAATACTGAAGCTTTCTTT. It is translated as CSVVVNTEAFF. The whole variable domain, remainder taken from reference TRBV29-1 and TRBJ1-1, is SAVISQKPSRDICQRGTSLTIQCQVDSQVTMMFWYRQQPGQSLTLIATANQGSEATYESGFVIDKFPISRPNLTFSTLTVSNMSPEDSSIYLCSVVVNTEAFFGQGTRLTVV.